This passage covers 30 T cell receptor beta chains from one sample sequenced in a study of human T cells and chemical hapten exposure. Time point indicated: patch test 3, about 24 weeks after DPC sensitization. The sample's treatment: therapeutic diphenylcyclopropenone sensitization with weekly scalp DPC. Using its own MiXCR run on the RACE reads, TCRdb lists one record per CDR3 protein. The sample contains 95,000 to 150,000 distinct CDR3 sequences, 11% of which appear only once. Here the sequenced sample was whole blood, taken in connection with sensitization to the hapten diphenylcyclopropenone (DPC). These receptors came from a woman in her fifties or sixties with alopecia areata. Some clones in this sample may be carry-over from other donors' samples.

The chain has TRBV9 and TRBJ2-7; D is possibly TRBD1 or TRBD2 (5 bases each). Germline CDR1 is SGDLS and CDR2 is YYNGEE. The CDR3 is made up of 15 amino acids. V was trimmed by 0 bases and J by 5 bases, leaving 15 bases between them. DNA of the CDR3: TGTGCCAGCAGCGTAGGGGGGACCCCCGTCGACGAGCAGTACTTC. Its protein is CASSVGGTPVDEQYF.

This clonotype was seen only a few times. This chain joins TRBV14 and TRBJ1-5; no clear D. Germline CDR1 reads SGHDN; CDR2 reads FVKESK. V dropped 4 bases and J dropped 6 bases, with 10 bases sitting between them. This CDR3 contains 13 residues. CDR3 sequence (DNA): TGTGCCAGCAGCCTGGGAGTTAGTCAGCCCCAGCATTTT. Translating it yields CASSLGVSQPQHF.

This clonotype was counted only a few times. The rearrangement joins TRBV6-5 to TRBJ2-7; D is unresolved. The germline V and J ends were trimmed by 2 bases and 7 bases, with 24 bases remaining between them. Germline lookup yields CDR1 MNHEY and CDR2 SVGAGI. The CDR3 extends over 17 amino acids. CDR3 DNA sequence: TGTGCCAGCAGTTACCGACCGTGGACGAGCAGCCACTCAGAGCAGTACTTC. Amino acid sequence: CASSYRPWTSSHSEQYF.

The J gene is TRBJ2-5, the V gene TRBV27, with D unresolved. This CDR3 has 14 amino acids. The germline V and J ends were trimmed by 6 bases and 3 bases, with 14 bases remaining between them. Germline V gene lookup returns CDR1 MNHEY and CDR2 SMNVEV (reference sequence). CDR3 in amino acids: CASSPFGFEETQYF. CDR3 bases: TGTGCCAGCAGCCCCTTTGGGTTCGAAGAGACCCAGTACTTC.

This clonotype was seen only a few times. The CDR3 bases are TGTGCCAGCAGCAAACCAAGCAGGGCTGAAGCTTTCTTT. Protein: CASSKPSRAEAFF. V and J are TRBV7-9 and TRBJ1-1, with a tentative D call TRBD1 (5 bases). The CDR3 loop spans 13 amino acids. Germline V gene sequence: CDR1 SEHNR, CDR2 FQNEAQ (reference sequence). V was cut by 5 bases and J by 6 bases, with 13 bases left in between.

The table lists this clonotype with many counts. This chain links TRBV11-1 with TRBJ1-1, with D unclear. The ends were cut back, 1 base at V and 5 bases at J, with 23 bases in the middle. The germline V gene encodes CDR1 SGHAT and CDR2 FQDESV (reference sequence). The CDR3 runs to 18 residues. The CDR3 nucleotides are TGTGCCAGCAGCTTAGGTAACGCCTACGAGACAAGAAGAACTGAAGCTTTCTTT. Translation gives CASSLGNAYETRRTEAFF.

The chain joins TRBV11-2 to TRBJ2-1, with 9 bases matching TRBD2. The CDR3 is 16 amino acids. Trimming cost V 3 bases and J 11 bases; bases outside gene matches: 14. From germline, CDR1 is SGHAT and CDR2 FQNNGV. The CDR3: CASSFLLRREGLQQFF. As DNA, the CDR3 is TGTGCCAGCAGCTTCCTTTTGAGGCGGGAGGGCCTTCAGCAGTTCTTC.

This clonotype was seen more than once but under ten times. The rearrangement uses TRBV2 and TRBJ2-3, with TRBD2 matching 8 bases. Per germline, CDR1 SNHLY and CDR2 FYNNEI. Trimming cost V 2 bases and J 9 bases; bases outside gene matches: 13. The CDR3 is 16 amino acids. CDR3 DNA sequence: TGTGCCAGCAGTGAACCACCCAGCGGGGGCCCCCCCACGCAGTATTTT. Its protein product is CASSEPPSGGPPTQYF.

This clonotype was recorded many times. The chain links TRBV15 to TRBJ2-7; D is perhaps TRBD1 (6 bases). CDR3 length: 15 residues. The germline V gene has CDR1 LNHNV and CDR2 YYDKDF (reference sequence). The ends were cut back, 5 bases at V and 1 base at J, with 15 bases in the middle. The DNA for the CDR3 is TGTGCCACCAGCGCAGAGGGGGACACTTCCTACGAGCAGTACTTC. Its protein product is CATSAEGDTSYEQYF.

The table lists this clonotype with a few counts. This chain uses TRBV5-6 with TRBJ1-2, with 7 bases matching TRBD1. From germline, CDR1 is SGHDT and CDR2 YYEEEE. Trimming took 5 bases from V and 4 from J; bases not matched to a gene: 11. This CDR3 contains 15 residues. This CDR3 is CASRSTGVDSYGYTF. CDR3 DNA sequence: TGTGCCAGCAGGTCCACAGGGGTAGATTCCTATGGCTACACCTTC.

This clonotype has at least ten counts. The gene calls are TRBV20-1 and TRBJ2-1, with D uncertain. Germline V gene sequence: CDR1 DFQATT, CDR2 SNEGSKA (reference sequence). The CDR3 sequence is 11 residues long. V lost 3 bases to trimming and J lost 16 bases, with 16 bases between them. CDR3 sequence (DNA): TGCAGTGCTAGCTTTGGAGAGACTCAATTCTTC. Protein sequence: CSASFGETQFF.

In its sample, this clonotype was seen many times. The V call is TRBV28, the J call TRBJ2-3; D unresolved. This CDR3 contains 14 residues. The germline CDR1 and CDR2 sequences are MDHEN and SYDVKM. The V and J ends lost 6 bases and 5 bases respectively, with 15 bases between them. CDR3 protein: CASRTLWARDTQYF. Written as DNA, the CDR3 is TGTGCCAGCAGAACACTGTGGGCTAGAGATACGCAGTATTTT.

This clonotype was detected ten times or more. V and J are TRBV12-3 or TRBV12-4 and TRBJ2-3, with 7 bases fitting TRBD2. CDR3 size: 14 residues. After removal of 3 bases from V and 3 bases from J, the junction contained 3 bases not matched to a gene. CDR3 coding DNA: TGTGCCAGCAGTTTCGGACTAGATACAGATACGCAGTATTTT. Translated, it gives CASSFGLDTDTQYF.

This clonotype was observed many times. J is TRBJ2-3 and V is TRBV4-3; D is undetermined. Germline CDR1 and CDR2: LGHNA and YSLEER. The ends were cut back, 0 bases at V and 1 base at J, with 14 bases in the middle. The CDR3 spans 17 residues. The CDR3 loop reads CASSQDFRPEGTDTQYF. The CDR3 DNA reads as TGCGCCAGCAGCCAAGATTTTAGGCCGGAAGGCACAGATACGCAGTATTTT.

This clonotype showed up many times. DNA for the CDR3: TGCAGCTTTTTGACGGGCTGGGGGTACGAGCAGTACTTC. Its translation is CSFLTGWGYEQYF. The chain employs TRBV29-1 and TRBJ2-7, with D perhaps being TRBD1 or TRBD2 (5 bases each). V shed 8 bases and J shed 4 bases, with 18 bases lying between them. CDR1 SQVTM and CDR2 ANQGSEA come from the germline V gene. This CDR3 contains 13 residues.

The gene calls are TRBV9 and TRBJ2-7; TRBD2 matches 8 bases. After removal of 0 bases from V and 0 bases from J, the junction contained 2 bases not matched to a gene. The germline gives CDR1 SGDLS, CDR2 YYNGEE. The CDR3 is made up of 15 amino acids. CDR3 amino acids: CASSVAGTSSYEQYF. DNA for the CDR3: TGTGCCAGCAGCGTAGCCGGGACTAGCTCCTACGAGCAGTACTTC.

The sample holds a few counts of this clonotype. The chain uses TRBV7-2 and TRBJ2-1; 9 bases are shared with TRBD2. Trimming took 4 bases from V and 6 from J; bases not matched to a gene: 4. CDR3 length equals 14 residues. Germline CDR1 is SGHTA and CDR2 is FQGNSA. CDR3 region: CASSSGLAPNEQFF. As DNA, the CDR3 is TGTGCCAGCAGCTCGGGACTAGCTCCCAATGAGCAGTTCTTC.

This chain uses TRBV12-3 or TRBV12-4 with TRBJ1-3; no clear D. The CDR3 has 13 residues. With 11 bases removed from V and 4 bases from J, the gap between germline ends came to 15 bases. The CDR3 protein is CAVRWHTGNTIYF. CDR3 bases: TGTGCCGTCCGTTGGCACACGGGAAACACCATATATTTT.

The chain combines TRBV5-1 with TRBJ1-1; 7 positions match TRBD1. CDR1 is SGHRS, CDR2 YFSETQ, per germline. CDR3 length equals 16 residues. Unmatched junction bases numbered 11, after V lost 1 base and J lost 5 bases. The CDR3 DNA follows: TGCGCCAGCAGCTTGATAACAGGGGCTACGGAGACTGAAGCTTTCTTT. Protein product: CASSLITGATETEAFF.

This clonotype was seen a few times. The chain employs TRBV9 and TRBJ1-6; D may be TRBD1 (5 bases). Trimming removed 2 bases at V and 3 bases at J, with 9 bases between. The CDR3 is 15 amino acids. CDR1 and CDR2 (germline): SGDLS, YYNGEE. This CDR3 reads CASSVTDSYNSPLHF. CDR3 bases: TGTGCCAGCAGCGTCACCGACAGCTATAATTCACCCCTCCACTTT.

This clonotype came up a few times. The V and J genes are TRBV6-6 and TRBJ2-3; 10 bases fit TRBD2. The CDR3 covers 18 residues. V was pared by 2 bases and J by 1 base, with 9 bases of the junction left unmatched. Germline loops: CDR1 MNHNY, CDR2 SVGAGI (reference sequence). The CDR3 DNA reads TGTGCCAGCAGTTACCTCGAAGTCGGGACTAGCGGCACAGATACGCAGTATTTT. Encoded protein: CASSYLEVGTSGTDTQYF.

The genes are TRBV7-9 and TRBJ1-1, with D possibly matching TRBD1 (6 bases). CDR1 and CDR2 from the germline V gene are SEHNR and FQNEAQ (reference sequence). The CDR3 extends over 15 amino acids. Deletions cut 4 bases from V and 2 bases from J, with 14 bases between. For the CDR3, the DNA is TGTGCCAGCAGCTCAGAGGGGGGCGCAAACACTGAAGCTTTCTTT. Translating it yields CASSSEGGANTEAFF.

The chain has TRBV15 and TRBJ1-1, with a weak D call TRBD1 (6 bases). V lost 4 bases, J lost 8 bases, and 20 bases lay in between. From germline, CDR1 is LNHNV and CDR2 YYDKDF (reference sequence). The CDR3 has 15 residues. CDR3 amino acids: CATSTTPGAPGEAFF. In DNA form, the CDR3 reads TGTGCCACCAGCACCACCCCAGGGGCCCCTGGAGAAGCTTTCTTT.

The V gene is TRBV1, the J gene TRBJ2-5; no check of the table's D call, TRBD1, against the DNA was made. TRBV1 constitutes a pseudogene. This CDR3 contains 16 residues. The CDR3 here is CTSSPPRERVQETQYF. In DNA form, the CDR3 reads TGCACCAGCAGCCCACCCCGGGAGCGCGTCCAAGAGACCCAGTACTTC.

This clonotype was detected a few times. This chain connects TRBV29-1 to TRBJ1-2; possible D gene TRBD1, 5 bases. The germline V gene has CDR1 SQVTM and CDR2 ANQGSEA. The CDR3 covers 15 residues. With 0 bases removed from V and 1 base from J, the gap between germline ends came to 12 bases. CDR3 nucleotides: TGCAGCGTTGAAGAACCCGGGGCCCGTAACTATGGCTACACCTTC. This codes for CSVEEPGARNYGYTF.

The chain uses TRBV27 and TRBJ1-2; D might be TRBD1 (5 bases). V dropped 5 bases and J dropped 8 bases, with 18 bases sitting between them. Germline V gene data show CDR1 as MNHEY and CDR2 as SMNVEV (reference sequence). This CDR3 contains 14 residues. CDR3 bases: TGTGCCAGCAGTCGTAATGGGCAGGGTAGCGGCTACACCTTC. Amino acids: CASSRNGQGSGYTF.

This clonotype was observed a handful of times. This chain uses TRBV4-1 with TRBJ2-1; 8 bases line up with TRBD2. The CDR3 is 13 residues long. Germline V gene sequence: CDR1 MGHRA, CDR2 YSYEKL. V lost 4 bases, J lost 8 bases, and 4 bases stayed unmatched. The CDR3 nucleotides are TGCGCCAGCAGCCCAGGACTAGCCTATGAGCAGTTCTTC. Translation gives CASSPGLAYEQFF.

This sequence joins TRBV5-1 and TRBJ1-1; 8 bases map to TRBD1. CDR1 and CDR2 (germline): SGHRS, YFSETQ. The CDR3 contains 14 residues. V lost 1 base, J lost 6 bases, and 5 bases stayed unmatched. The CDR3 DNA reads TGCGCCAGCAGCTTGACAGGGGGATCGGCTGAAGCTTTCTTT. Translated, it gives CASSLTGGSAEAFF. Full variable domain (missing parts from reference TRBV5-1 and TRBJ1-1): KAGVTQTPRYLIKTRGQQVTLSCSPISGHRSVSWYQQTPGQGLQFLFEYFSETQRNKGNFPGRFSGRQFSNSRSEMNVSTLELGDSALYLCASSLTGGSAEAFFGQGTRLTVV.

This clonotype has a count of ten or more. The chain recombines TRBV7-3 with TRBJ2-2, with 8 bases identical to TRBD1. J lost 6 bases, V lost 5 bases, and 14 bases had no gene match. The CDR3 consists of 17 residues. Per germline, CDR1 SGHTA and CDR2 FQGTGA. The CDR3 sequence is CASSPRGRTGSSGELFF. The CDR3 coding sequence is TGTGCCAGCAGCCCTAGAGGCAGGACAGGGAGTTCCGGGGAGCTGTTTTTT.

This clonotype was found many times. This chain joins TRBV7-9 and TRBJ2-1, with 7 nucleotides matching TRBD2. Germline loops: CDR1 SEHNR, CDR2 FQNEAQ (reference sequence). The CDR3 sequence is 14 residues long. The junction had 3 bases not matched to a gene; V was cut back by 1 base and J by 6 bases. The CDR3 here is CASSLEGTINEQFF. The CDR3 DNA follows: TGTGCCAGCAGCTTAGAAGGGACTATCAATGAGCAGTTCTTC.